The present T cell receptor beta chain was sequenced within a study of neoadjuvant anti-PD-1 for oral cavity cancer. The overall study: Before surgery, most patients got three to four biweekly 3 mg/kg nivolumab doses.

Assay used: immunoSEQ multiplex PCR; TCRdb lists only in-frame clones, some missing. Here the sample spans approximately 42,000 clones, about three quarters being singletons. The sample's time point: after neoadjuvant nivolumab, at surgical resection. Germline V gene sequence: CDR1 SEHNR, CDR2 FQNEAQ (reference sequence). V lost 3 bases and J lost 5, with 5 bases in between. The CDR3 is 11 residues long. The rearrangement uses TRBV7-9 and TRBJ2-7, with D uncertain. Sample: PBMCs, taken after nivolumab (anti-PD-1) treatment. The sequence was collected from a person between 40 and 85 years old with oral cavity squamous cell carcinoma. CDR3 residues: CASSFNNEQYF. DNA for the CDR3: TGTGCCAGCAGCTTCAATAACGAGCAGTACTTC.